This TCR beta chain was documented in a study of cytomegalovirus exposure and HLA in healthy donors. Study-level points and caveats: According to a later analysis, most TCR beta chains associated with CMV appeared HLA-restricted. In a later analysis, DRB1 alleles had the most associated TCRs; HLA-C alleles the fewest. Of the V segments, some could not be distinguished, including TRBV6-2 and TRBV6-3, and were excluded. The authors considered a cluster of highly shared sequence variants likely to be a sequencing artifact.

The length of the CDR3 is 14 residues. The germline CDR1 and CDR2 sequences are MNHNS and SASEGT. Between the trimmed V and J ends, which lost 4 bases and 4 bases, there was a span of 13 bases. 60 Vbeta and 13 Jbeta primers were used in PCR. Repertoires were generated with immunoSEQ multiplex PCR, while TCRdb's copy carries only in-frame clones and drops some. The table includes roughly 140,000 clones, about 88% detected once. As for this clone: Its antigen is not identified.

The chain uses TRBV6-1 and TRBJ2-5; possible D gene TRBD1, 6 bases. The sequencing sample was made of PBMCs. This sequence was found in a woman aged 18-30 years in good health and CMV-seronegative. In DNA, the CDR3 is TGTGCCAGCAGTGGGGGGCTTTCAGGAGAGACCCAGTACTTC. It codes for CASSGGLSGETQYF.